This T cell receptor beta chain was sequenced for a study of tumor-infiltrating lymphocytes in primary liver carcinoma. Overall study: Both sexes were represented among patients, who were 30 to 69 years old. Productive TCRbeta read counts per sample ran from roughly 3.3 to 6.8 million and were similar across tissue types. Study-level results: Tumor region pairs outstripped tumor-adjacent and tumor-blood pairs in overlap. Researchers did not compare CD4+ and CD8+ repertoires, as samples were bulk unsorted.

Unsorted whole blood supplied the RNA, and germline DNA was extracted too. Germline CDR1 and CDR2: SEHNR and FQNEAQ (reference sequence). Trimming took off 5 bases at V and 2 bases at J, with 9 bases between the two ends. The CDR3 is 13 residues long. Starting from roughly 0.5 ug of total RNA, TCR beta cDNA was produced with a primer in the constant region. Slightly modified ARM-PCR with three nested multiplex PCR rounds yielded TCR beta libraries. TRBV1-TRBV30 forward and Cbeta reverse primers drove the first two approximately 10-cycle rounds. TCRdb reprocessed the multiplex PCR reads with MiXCR, giving one entry per CDR3 protein. The sample has 300,000 to 350,000 distinct CDR3 sequences; 45% to 70% are singletons. A note on this clonotype: The target antigen is unknown.

The sequenced sample was peripheral blood. The chain uses TRBV7-9 and TRBJ2-5; unclear D gene. The receptor's source is a woman aged 25 to 39 with primary liver carcinoma and hepatitis B virus infection. CDR3 loop: CASSQRWQETQYF. The CDR3, as DNA: TGTGCCAGCAGCCAAAGGTGGCAAGAGACCCAGTACTTC.